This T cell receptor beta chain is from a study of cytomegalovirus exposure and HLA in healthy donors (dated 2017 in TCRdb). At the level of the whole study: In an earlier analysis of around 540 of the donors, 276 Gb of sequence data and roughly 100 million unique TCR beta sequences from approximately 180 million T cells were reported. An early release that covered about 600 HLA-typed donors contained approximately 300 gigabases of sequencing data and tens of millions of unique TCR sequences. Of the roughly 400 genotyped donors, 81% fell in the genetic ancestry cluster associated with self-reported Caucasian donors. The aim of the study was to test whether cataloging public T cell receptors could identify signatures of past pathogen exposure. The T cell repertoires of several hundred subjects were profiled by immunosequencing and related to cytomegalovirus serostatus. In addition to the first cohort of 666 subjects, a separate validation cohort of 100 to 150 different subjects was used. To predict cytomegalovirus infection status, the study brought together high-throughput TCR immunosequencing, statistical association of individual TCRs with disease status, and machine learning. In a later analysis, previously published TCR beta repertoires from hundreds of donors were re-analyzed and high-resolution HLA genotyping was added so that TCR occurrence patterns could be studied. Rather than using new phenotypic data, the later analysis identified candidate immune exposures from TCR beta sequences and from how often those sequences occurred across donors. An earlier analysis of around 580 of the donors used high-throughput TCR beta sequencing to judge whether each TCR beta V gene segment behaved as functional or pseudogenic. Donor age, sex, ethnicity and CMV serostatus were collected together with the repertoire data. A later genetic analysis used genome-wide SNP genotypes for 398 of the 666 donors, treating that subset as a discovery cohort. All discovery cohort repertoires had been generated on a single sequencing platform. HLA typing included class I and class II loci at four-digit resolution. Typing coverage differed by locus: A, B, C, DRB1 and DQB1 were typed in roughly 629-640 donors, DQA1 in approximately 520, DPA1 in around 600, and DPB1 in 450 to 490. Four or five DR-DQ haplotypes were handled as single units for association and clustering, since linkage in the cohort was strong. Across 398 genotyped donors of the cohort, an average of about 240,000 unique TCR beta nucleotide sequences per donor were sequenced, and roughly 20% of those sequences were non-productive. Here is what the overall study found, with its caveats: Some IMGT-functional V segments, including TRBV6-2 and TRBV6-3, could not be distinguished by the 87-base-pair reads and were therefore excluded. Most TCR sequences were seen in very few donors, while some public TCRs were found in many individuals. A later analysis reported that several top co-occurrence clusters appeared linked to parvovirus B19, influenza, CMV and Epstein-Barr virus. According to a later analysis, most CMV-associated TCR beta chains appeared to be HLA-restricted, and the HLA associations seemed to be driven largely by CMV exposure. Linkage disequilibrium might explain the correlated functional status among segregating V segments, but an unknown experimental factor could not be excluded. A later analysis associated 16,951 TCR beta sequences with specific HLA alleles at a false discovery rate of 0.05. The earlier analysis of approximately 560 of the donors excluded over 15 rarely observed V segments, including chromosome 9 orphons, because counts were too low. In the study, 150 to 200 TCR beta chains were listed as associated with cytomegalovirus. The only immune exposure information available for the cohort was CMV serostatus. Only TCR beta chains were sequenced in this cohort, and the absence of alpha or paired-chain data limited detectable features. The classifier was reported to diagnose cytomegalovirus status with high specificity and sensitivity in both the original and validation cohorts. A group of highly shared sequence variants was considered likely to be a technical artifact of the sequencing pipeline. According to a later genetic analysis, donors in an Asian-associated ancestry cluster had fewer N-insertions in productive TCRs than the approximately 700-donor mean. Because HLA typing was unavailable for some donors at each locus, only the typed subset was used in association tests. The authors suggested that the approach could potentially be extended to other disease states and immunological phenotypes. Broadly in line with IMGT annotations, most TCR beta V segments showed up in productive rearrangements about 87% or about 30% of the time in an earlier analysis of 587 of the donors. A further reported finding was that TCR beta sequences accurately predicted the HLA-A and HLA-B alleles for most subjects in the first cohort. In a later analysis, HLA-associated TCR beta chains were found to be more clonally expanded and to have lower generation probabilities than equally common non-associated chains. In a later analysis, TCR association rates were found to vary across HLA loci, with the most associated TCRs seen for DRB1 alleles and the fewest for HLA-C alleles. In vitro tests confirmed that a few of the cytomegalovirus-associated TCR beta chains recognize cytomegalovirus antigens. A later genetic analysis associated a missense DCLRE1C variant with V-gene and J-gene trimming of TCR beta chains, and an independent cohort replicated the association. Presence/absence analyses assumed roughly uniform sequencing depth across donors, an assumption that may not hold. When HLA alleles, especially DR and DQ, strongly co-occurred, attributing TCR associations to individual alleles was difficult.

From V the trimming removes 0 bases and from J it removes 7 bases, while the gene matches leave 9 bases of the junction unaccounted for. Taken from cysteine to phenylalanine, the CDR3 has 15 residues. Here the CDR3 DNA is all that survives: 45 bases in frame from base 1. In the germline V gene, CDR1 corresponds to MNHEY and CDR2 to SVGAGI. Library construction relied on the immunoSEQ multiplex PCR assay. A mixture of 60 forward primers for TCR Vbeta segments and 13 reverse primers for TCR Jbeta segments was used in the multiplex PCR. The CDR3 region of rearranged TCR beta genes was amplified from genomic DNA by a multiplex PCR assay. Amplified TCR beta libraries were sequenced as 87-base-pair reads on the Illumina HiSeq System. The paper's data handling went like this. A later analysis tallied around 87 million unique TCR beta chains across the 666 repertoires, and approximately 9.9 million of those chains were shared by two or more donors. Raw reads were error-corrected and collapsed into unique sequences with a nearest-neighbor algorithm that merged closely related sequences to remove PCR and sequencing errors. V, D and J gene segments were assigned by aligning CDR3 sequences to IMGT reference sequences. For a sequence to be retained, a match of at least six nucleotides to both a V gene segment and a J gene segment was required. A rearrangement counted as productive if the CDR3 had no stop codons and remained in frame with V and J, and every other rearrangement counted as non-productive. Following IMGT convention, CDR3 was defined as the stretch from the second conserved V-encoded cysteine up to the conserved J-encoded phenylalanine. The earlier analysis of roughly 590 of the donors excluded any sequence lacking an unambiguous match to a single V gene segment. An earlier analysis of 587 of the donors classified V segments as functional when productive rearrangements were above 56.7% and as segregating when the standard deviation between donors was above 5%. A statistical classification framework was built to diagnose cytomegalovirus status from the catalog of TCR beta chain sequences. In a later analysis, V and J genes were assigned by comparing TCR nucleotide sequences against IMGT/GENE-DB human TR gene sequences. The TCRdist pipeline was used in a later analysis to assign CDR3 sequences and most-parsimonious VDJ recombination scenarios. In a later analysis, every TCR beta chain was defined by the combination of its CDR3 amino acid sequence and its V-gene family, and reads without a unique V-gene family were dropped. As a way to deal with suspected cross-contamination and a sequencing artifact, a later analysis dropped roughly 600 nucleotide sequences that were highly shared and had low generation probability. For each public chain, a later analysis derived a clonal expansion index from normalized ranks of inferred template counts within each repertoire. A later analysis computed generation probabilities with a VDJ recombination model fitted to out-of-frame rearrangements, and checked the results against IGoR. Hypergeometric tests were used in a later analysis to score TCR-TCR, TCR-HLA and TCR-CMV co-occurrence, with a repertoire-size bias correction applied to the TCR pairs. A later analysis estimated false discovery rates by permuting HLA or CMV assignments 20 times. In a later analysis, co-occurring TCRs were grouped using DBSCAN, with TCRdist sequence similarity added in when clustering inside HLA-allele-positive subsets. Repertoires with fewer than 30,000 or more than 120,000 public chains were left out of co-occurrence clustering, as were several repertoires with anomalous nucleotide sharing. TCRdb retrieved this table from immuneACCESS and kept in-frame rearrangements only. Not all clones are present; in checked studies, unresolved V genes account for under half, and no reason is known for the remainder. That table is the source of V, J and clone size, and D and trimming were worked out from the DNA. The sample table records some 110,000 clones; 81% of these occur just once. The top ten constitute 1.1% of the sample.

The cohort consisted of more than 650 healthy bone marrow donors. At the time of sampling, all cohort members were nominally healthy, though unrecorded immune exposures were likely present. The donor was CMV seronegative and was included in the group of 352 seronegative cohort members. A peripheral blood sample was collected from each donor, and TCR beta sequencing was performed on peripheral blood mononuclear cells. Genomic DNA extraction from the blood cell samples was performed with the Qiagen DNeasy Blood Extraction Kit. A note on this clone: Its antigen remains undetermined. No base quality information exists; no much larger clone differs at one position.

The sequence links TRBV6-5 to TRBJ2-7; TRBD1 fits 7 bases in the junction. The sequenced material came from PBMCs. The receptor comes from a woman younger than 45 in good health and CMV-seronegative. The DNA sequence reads TGTGCCAGCAGTTACTCTATTCCCGACAGGGTAGAGCAGTACTTC. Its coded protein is CASSYSIPDRVEQYF.